The next 17 T cell receptor beta chains were all read from a single sample in a study of blood T cell repertoires in COVID-19. Only in-frame clones appear in the TCRdb table, and some are missing; sequencing was by immunoSEQ multiplex PCR. The top ten clones hold just over 20% of a sample with about 39,000 clones, about nine tenths of them seen once. Sequenced input: peripheral blood. All receptors come from a man aged 60 to 75 with acute or convalescent COVID-19.

This chain uses TRBV18 with TRBJ2-2; 9 bases map to TRBD2. The ends lost 3 bases at V and 4 bases at J; junction bases unmatched: 3. Germline loops: CDR1 KGHSH, CDR2 LQKENI. The CDR3 is 15 residues long. The CDR3 DNA sequence: TGTGCCAGCTCACCCATGCGGGAGGGCACCGGGGAGCTGTTTTTT. Its protein product is CASSPMREGTGELFF.

This chain connects TRBV21-1 to TRBJ1-2; TRBD1 is taken as the D call from the table, unchecked against the DNA. TRBV21-1 is described as a pseudogene. The CDR3 spans 13 residues. The CDR3 nucleotides are TGTGCCACTCGCCAGGGGGGAGAGGATGGCTACACCTTC. Protein sequence: CATRQGGEDGYTF.

The chain joins TRBV4-1 to TRBJ2-1, with TRBD2 identical over 9 bases. Germline assignment: CDR1 MGHRA and CDR2 YSYEKL. The V segment lost 7 bases and the J segment 4 bases; nucleotides outside the gene matches: 14. This CDR3 has 17 residues. CDR3: CASTKALSAGGYNEQFF. The DNA of the CDR3 is TGCGCCAGCACCAAAGCCCTTTCAGCGGGAGGATACAATGAGCAGTTCTTC.

The V and J genes are TRBV5-6 and TRBJ2-1; the match to TRBD2 covers 7 bases. V lost 1 base and J lost 1; bases outside the gene matches: 8. The V gene's germline CDR1 is SGHDT and CDR2 YYEEEE. The length of the CDR3 is 17 residues. In nucleotides, the CDR3 is TGTGCCAGCAGCTTGAGGGCGGGAGCGCCTTCCTACAATGAGCAGTTCTTC. Its protein is CASSLRAGAPSYNEQFF.

The chain is built from TRBV6-5 and TRBJ1-1; D remains unclear. V lost 0 bases, J lost 0 bases, and 8 bases lay in between. This CDR3 region has 15 residues. Looked up from germline, CDR1 is MNHEY and CDR2 is SVGAGI. Written as DNA, the CDR3 is TGTGCCAGCAGTTACTCGAGTCTCATGAACACTGAAGCTTTCTTT. Translation gives CASSYSSLMNTEAFF.

As concerns this clone: Additional DNA sequences in this sample encode the identical CDR3. The CDR3 DNA is TGTGCCAGCAGTTTCGGCTATGGCTACACCTTC. Amino acid sequence: CASSFGYGYTF. The V call is TRBV12-3 or TRBV12-4, the J call TRBJ1-2; unclear D gene. V was clipped by 3 bases and J by 4 bases, with 3 bases between them. The CDR3 contains 11 residues.

The genes are TRBV3-1 (or the pseudogene TRBV3-2) and TRBJ1-1; D possibly corresponds to TRBD1 (5 bases). This CDR3 spans 13 amino acids. Trimming took off 4 bases at V and 8 bases at J, with 14 bases between the two ends. Germline assignment: CDR1 LGHDT and CDR2 YNNKEL (reference sequence). CDR3 region: CASSLQTETEAFF. DNA for the CDR3: TGTGCCAGCAGCCTCCAGACAGAAACCGAAGCTTTCTTT.

The V and J genes are TRBV24-1 and TRBJ2-6; D call uncertain. The CDR3 is 17 residues long. Germline V gives CDR1 KGHDR, CDR2 SFDVKD. V was shortened by 4 bases and J by 2 bases, with 14 bases between the two germline ends. The CDR3 sequence is CATSEASSSAGANVLTF. CDR3 coding DNA: TGTGCCACCAGTGAAGCCTCGAGTAGTGCTGGGGCCAACGTCCTGACTTTC.

J is TRBJ1-2 and V is TRBV18, with a weak D call TRBD1 (6 bases). Per the germline V gene, CDR1 is KGHSH and CDR2 is LQKENI. CDR3 size: 17 residues. Trimming cost V 0 bases and J 0 bases, with 14 bases left between them. The CDR3 spells CASSPPGRGITNYGYTF. The CDR3 bases are TGTGCCAGCTCACCACCGGGCAGGGGAATTACTAACTATGGCTACACCTTC.

The rearrangement uses TRBV12-3 or TRBV12-4 and TRBJ2-1, with D perhaps TRBD2 (6 bases). V was trimmed by 2 bases and J by 10 bases, leaving 6 bases between them. The CDR3 covers 11 residues. The CDR3 spells CASSLREEQFF. CDR3 coding DNA: TGTGCCAGCAGTTTACGGGAGGAGCAGTTCTTC.

DNA of the CDR3: TGTGCCAGCAGCTTAGCGGGAGGGCGAGAGACCCAGTACTTC. Encoded protein: CASSLAGGRETQYF. The J gene is TRBJ2-5, the V gene TRBV11-2; 8 nucleotides match TRBD2. The germline V gene encodes CDR1 SGHAT and CDR2 FQNNGV. V was pared by 1 base and J by 4 bases, with 2 bases of the junction left unmatched. This CDR3 region has 14 residues.

The chain's CDR3 is CASSGVYMNTEAFF. As DNA, the CDR3 is TGTGCCAGTTCAGGGGTATACATGAACACTGAAGCTTTCTTT. The chain couples TRBV2 to TRBJ1-1; perhaps TRBD1 as D (6 bases). With 9 bases removed from V and 0 bases from J, the gap between germline ends came to 14 bases. CDR3 length: 14 amino acids. The V gene's germline CDR1 is SNHLY and CDR2 FYNNEI.

The gene calls are TRBV18 and TRBJ2-1; 10 nucleotides align to TRBD2. Germline trimming cut 2 bases from V and 8 bases from J; bases unmatched to any gene: 9. CDR1 and CDR2 (germline): KGHSH, LQKENI. The CDR3 length is 16 residues. The CDR3 nucleotides read TGTGCCAGCTCACCATCTCGAGCGGGAGGGAGGGATGAGCAGTTCTTC. Encoded protein: CASSPSRAGGRDEQFF.

V gene TRBV7-8 combines with J gene TRBJ1-5; 8 bases agree with TRBD1. Germline CDR1 and CDR2: SGHVS and FQNEAQ. This CDR3 comprises 16 residues. V was pared by 5 bases and J by 3 bases, with 9 bases of the junction left unmatched. CDR3 loop: CASSRSWDRNNQPQHF. The DNA of the CDR3 is TGTGCCAGCAGCCGAAGTTGGGACAGGAACAATCAGCCCCAGCATTTT.

This clone was seen more than once but under ten times. The chain couples TRBV27 to TRBJ2-2; maybe TRBD2 (6 bases). V was trimmed by 5 bases and J by 2 bases, leaving 15 bases between them. This CDR3 has 16 residues. The germline gives CDR1 MNHEY, CDR2 SMNVEV (reference sequence). The CDR3 DNA is TGTGCCAGCAGTCGACCCGGGGGTGGCAACACCGGGGAGCTGTTTTTT. This translates into CASSRPGGGNTGELFF.

The V and J genes are TRBV5-1 and TRBJ2-3; D is undetermined. V lost 3 bases, J lost 1 base, and 9 bases lay in between. Germline V gene lookup returns CDR1 SGHRS and CDR2 YFSETQ. The CDR3 has 14 amino acids. This CDR3 is CASSSVSRTDTQYF. The CDR3 bases are TGCGCCAGCAGCTCCGTTAGTCGCACAGATACGCAGTATTTT. The full variable domain, rest sourced from reference TRBV5-1 and TRBJ2-3, is KAGVTQTPRYLIKTRGQQVTLSCSPISGHRSVSWYQQTPGQGLQFLFEYFSETQRNKGNFPGRFSGRQFSNSRSEMNVSTLELGDSALYLCASSSVSRTDTQYFGPGTRLTVL.

This chain connects TRBV2 to TRBJ2-7; 9 bases match TRBD2. Germline CDR1 SNHLY, CDR2 FYNNEI. V trimming: 3 bases; J trimming: 8 bases; junction bases outside the gene matches: 8. The CDR3 is 14 residues long. CDR3 in DNA: TGTGCCAGCAGTGAGGTTAGCGGGAGAAGGAAGCAGTACTTC. This sequence encodes CASSEVSGRRKQYF.